Given below is one T cell receptor beta chain in context. One end of the junction fails to match germline, which may point to a read error. Clones were sequenced by immunoSEQ multiplex PCR, and TCRdb holds only the in-frame ones, with some missing. Of about 240,000 clones listed, around 83% are singletons. CDR3 length: 15 amino acids. The germline V gene has CDR1 LNHNV and CDR2 YYDKDF (reference sequence). The sample originates from a study of blood T cell repertoires in COVID-19. The sample was peripheral blood. This sequence was found in a man aged 30 to 45 who had recovered from COVID-19. The chain couples TRBV15 to TRBJ1-4, with TRBD1 as a possible D gene (6 bases). CDR3 bases: TGTGCCACCAGCAGAGACGGACAGCGGACTGCTTGGTGGGCTTTT. It encodes CATSRDGQRTAWWAF.